The clone carrying this T cell receptor beta chain was counted many times. Antigen specificity is unknown. The data stem from a study of T-cell memory formation after mild COVID-19. Study outcomes and limitations: For contracting clones, CD4+ ones sat mainly in CM and EM, CD8+ in EMRA. Some SARS-CoV-2-responding clones were already detected in memory before infection.

The CDR3 totals 16 residues. V trimming: 3 bases; J trimming: 2 bases; junction bases outside the gene matches: 3. The germline V gene encodes CDR1 KGHSH and CDR2 LQKENI. It was 5'RACE with constant-segment primers that produced the TCR alpha and TCR beta cDNA libraries, which carried sample barcodes and UMIs. TCRdb ran MiXCR on the 5' RACE reads and lists one entry per CDR3 protein. Altogether about 470,000 distinct CDR3 sequences are present, approximately 23% being singletons, with the ten largest covering 12%. This TCR was recovered from an adult woman who had mild COVID-19 (a few samples of this study predate the infection). Cell type and time point are not known. The sequenced material came from PBMCs or a T cell subset sorted from them (not recorded which). J is TRBJ2-3 and V is TRBV18; 12 bases agree with TRBD2. CDR3: CASSPTSGSITDTQYF. In DNA form, the CDR3 reads TGTGCCAGCTCACCGACTAGCGGGAGTATCACAGATACGCAGTATTTT.